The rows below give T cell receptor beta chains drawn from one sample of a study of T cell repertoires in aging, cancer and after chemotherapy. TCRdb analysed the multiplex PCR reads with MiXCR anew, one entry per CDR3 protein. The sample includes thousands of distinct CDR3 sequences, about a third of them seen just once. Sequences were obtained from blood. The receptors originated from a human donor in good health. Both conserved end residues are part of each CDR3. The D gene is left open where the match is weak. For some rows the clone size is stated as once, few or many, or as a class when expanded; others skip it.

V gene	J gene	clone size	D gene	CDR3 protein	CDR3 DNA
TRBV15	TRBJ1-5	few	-	CATSRDRAQPQHF	TGTGCCACCAGCAGAGATAGGGCCCAGCCCCAGCATTTT
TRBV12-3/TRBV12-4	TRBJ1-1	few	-	CASSLGRNTEAFF	TGTGCCAGCAGTTTGGGCAGGAACACTGAAGCTTTCTTT
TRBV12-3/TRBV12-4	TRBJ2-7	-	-	CASSLMYEQYF	TGTGCCAGCAGTTTAATGTACGAGCAGTACTTC
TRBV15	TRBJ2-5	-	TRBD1	CATSRDRGTGSGETQYF	TGTGCCACCAGCAGAGATCGTGGGACAGGGTCGGGGGAGACCCAGTACTTC
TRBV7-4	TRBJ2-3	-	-	CASSFSGGGNTQYF	TGTGCCAGCAGCTTTTCAGGGGGGGGAAATACGCAGTATTTT
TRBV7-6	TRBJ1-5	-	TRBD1	CASSSGTGSKNQPQHF	TGTGCCAGCAGCTCCGGGACAGGATCCAAGAATCAGCCCCAGCATTTT
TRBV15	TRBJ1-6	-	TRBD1	CATSRLDRVSSYNSPLHF	TGTGCCACCAGCCGCCTGGACAGGGTGAGCTCCTATAATTCACCCCTCCACTTT
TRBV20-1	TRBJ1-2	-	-	CSAQASGAYGYTF	TGCAGTGCTCAAGCCTCCGGGGCCTATGGCTACACCTTC
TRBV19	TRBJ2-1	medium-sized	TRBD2	CASSISGVKYNEQFF	TGTGCCAGTAGTATCAGCGGGGTCAAATACAATGAGCAGTTCTTC
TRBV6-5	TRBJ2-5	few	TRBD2	CATQSGGVVQETQYF	TGTGCCACACAAAGCGGGGGAGTCGTCCAAGAGACCCAGTACTTC
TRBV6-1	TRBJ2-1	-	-	CASSEAAARIYNEQFF	TGTGCCAGCAGTGAAGCGGCGGCCAGGATATACAATGAGCAGTTCTTC
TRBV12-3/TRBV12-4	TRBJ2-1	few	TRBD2	CASRVGTSLSYNEQFF	TGTGCCAGCAGAGTTGGGACTAGCTTGTCCTACAATGAGCAGTTCTTC
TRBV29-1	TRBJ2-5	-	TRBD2	CSPRLAGKETQYF	TGCAGCCCCCGTCTAGCGGGGAAAGAGACCCAGTACTTC
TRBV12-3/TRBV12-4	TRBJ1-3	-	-	CASKPQELSGNTIYF	TGTGCCAGCAAGCCACAGGAGCTCTCTGGAAACACCATATATTTT
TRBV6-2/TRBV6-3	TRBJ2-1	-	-	CASSDWRGQKDEQFF	TGTGCCAGCAGCGACTGGAGGGGGCAAAAGGATGAGCAGTTCTTC
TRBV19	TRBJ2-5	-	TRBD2	CASSRGGQETQYF	TGTGCCAGTAGTAGGGGGGGGCAAGAGACCCAGTACTTC
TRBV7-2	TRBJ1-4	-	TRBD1	CASSFTGVGEKLFF	TGTGCCAGCAGCTTTACAGGGGTCGGGGAAAAACTGTTTTTT
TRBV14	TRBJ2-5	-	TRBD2	CASSQERVAGQETQYF	TGTGCCAGCAGCCAAGAGAGAGTAGCGGGGCAAGAGACCCAGTACTTC
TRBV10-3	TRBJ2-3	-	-	CAISDAGASTDTQYF	TGTGCCATCAGTGACGCGGGGGCTAGCACAGATACGCAGTATTTT
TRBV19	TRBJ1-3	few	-	CASSIGYGNTIYF	TGTGCCAGTAGTATTGGGTACGGAAACACCATATATTTT
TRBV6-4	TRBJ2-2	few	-	CASSASMAGELFF	TGTGCCAGCAGTGCCAGCATGGCCGGGGAGCTGTTTTTT
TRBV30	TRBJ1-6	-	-	CAWRPRDPNSPLHF	TGTGCCTGGAGGCCTAGGGACCCTAATTCACCCCTCCACTTT
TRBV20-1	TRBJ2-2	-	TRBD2	CSARAGGDIGELFF	TGCAGTGCTAGGGCGGGGGGCGATATCGGGGAGCTGTTTTTT
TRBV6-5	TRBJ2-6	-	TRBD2	CASSYSGGGGKSGANVLTF	TGTGCCAGCAGTTACTCCGGGGGGGGGGGGAAAAGTGGGGCCAACGTCCTGACTTTC
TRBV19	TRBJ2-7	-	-	CASSTDGYEQYF	TGTGCCAGTAGTACCGACGGATACGAGCAGTACTTC
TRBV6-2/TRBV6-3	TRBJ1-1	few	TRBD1	CASRDREISEAFF	TGTGCCAGCAGGGACAGGGAAATCTCTGAAGCTTTCTTT
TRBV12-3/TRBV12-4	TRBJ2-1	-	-	CASSSPGSYNEQFF	TGTGCCAGCAGTTCCCCGGGAAGTTACAATGAGCAGTTCTTC
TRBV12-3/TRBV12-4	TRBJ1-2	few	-	CASSRQGNYGYTF	TGTGCCAGCAGTCGTCAGGGCAACTATGGCTACACCTTC
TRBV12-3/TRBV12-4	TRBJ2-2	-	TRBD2	CASSFGLAGAHGGELFF	TGTGCCAGCAGTTTCGGATTAGCGGGGGCCCACGGCGGGGAGCTGTTTTTT
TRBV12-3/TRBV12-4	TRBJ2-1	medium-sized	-	CASSLRDSQFF	TGTGCCAGCAGCCTCCGGGACTCCCAGTTCTTC
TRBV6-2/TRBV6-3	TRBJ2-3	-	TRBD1	CASSLDRGRTDTQYF	TGTGCCAGCAGTTTGGACAGGGGGCGCACGGATACGCAGTATTTT
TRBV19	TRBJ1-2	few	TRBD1	CARQTGQGGNGYTF	TGTGCCAGGCAGACAGGGCAGGGCGGGAATGGCTACACCTTC
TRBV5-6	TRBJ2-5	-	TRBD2	CASRSKRGGGTQYF	TGTGCCAGCAGAAGCAAGCGGGGGGGCGGGACCCAGTACTTC
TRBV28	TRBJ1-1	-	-	CASSPPLIYGTEAFF	TGTGCCAGCAGTCCCCCGCTAATCTACGGGACTGAAGCTTTCTTT
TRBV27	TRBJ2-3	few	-	CASSPQTDTQYF	TGTGCCAGCAGTCCCCAGACAGATACGCAGTATTTT
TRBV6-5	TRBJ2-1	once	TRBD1	CASSYGQGAYNEQFF	TGTGCCAGCAGTTACGGCCAGGGGGCGTACAATGAGCAGTTCTTC